This T cell receptor (beta chain) was sequenced in a study of blood T cells in healthy people across ages. Together with a sample-barcoded 5' primer, a J-beta primer mix was included in a second PCR lasting about 6 to 11 cycles. In TCRdb, the 5' RACE reads were re-called with MiXCR into one record per CDR3 protein. The sample carries 450,000 to 650,000 distinct CDR3 sequences, more than 20% recorded once. CDR1 is DFQATT, CDR2 SNEGSKA, per germline (reference sequence). This CDR3 region has 15 residues. V shed 7 bases and J shed 2 bases, with 18 bases lying between them. This clonotype was seen more than once but under ten times. Individuals who donated were healthy Caucasians from Russia aged roughly 6 to 100. These data were also reused for a study on T cells of mothers and their children. According to that study: Addition of sample barcodes and 2-4 random nucleotides occurred through the M1S primer of the second PCR.

This chain joins TRBV20-1 and TRBJ2-1, with TRBD2 as a possible D gene (5 bases). The specimen sequenced was blood. This TCR derives from a boy aged 10-17 years in good health. CDR3 in amino acids: CSVKPGERAYNEQFF. Written as DNA, the CDR3 is TGCAGTGTAAAACCCGGGGAGAGGGCCTACAATGAGCAGTTCTTC.